This entry is about one T cell receptor (beta chain). There is no known antigen for this receptor. Qualities for individual bases were not recorded, and no much larger clone is one base off. These data belong to a study of Ad26.COV2.S vaccination and SARS-CoV-2 variants (dated by TCRdb to the early 2020s). Concerning the study at large: Vaccine-arm donors came from COV1001, a multicentre, randomized, double-blind, placebo-controlled phase I-IIa trial of Ad26.COV2.S in healthy adults. Ad26.COV2.S was administered intramuscularly at a dose of 5x10^10 or 1x10^11 viral particles, either as one shot or as two shots given 56 days apart. Sequencing of the TCRbeta repertoire served to evaluate the specificity and breadth of SARS-CoV-2-reactive T cell receptors following Ad26.COV2.S vaccination. A total of around 32 samples were included in the TCR-sequenced set, comprising roughly 19 Ad26.COV2.S vaccine recipients, 5 placebo recipients and 8 SARS-CoV-2 convalescent individuals. Participants in the trial were split at random into five groups of five each, receiving low-dose or high-dose Ad26.COV2.S once or twice, or else placebo on both occasions. Investigators remained blinded to trial group allocation during experiments and outcome assessment. What the research found in general, with its limitations: Vaccine and placebo recipients had similar non-spike TCR breadth, a finding consistent with the vaccine containing only spike. Spike-specific TCR breadth was higher in Ad26.COV2.S recipients than in placebo recipients (P = 0.0014). The study was not powered to compare responses between vaccine doses or regimens. Substantial breadth of spike-specific CD8+ and CD4+ T cell responses was reported after vaccination. The authors noted that total T cell responses may have been underestimated by the TCR breadth and depth analyses.

The immunoSEQ Assay was the method used to sequence TCRbeta CDR3 regions. After extraction, genomic DNA underwent amplification by bias-controlled multiplex PCR, followed by high-throughput sequencing. The published analysis was carried out like this. Collapsing and filtering of sequences were performed to quantify the absolute abundance of each unique TCRbeta CDR3 region. T cell fraction was estimated by normalizing TCRbeta template counts to usable DNA, which was measured by amplifying reference genes present in all nucleated cells. Repertoire TCRs were annotated as SARS-CoV-2-specific when V gene, CDR3 amino acid sequence and J gene were exactly matched to a known reactive TCR set. The reference SARS-CoV-2 TCR set was obtained from MIRA and was filtered for enrichment in COVID-19-positive ImmuneCODE repertoires, whereby public or cross-reactive TCRs were removed. Based on the MIRA antigens, annotated TCRs were further analysed at the level of specific ORF or position within ORF. Breadth was defined as annotated unique rearrangements over total unique productive rearrangements; depth was the summed frequency of those rearrangements. Two-sided Wilcoxon rank-sum tests were used to compare TCR breadth between groups. TCRdb carries this immuneACCESS record with in-frame sequences only. Its versions omit some clonotypes, under half of them owing to an unresolved V gene in the studies checked, with the rest unexplained. The V and J calls and clone size were taken over from that table, and D and trimming were inferred from the DNA. This sample lists some 350,000 clones; 70% to 90% were detected once. The ten largest clones add up to around 3.3% of the sample.

Trimming leaves V shorter by 7 bases and J shorter by 2 bases, with the junction holding 7 bases beyond the gene matches. In the germline V gene, CDR1 corresponds to SNHLY and CDR2 to FYNNEI. The cysteine opens and the phenylalanine closes a CDR3 of 14 amino acids. Only CDR3 DNA is held: 42 bases, read in frame from base 1. According to the study, the label for this sample's treatment or condition signals: roughly 20 received Ad26.COV2.S at low or high dose, single or two shots; about five received placebo; per-sample allocation not given. For vaccine and placebo recipients, repertoires were sequenced using samples collected on day 63 after the first injection. Between 29 July and 7 August 2020, Cohort 1b enrolled 20 to 30 adults aged 18-55 years at one site in Boston, USA. Ad26.COV2.S consisted of a replication-incompetent adenovirus type 26 vector by which a prefusion-stabilized SARS-CoV-2 spike protein from the original Wuhan strain was expressed.

Sequenced here: peripheral blood, sampled in a trial of Ad26.COV2.S vaccine versus placebo. The V gene is TRBV2 and the J gene is TRBJ2-5; TRBD2 fits 7 bases in the junction. The clonotype comes from a person between 18 and 65 years old who received the Ad26.COV2.S COVID-19 vaccine or a placebo. The CDR3 amino acid sequence is: CASKPGLTQETQYF. Here is the DNA: TGTGCCAGCAAGCCGGGACTAACGCAAGAGACCCAGTACTTC.